A single sample is the source of the 31 T cell receptor beta chains below, sequenced in a study of T cell repertoires in cytomegalovirus infection. TCRdb recomputed calls from the reads with MiXCR, one row per CDR3 protein. This table has 550,000 to 850,000 distinct CDR3 sequences, roughly 36% appearing once. Antigens for these TCRs are unknown. This sample comprised cultured PBMCs, obtained from culture after CMV antigen stimulation. The receptors derive from a human donor in good health (CMV status not recorded). Some clones in this sample may be carry-over from other donors' samples.

This clonotype was seen a few times. The V call is TRBV11-2, the J call TRBJ2-1; TRBD2 agrees at 11 bases. The CDR3 runs 19 residues. From germline, CDR1 is SGHAT and CDR2 FQNNGV. Trimming at V came to 2 bases and at J to 1 base, leaving 10 bases not matched to a gene. The CDR3, as DNA: TGTGCCAGCAGCTTATATTATCCCACTAGCGGGAGTTCCTACAATGAGCAGTTCTTC. Translated: CASSLYYPTSGSSYNEQFF.

V usage is TRBV19 and J usage is TRBJ2-1; D is perhaps TRBD2 (6 bases). The germline V and J ends were trimmed by 0 bases and 4 bases, with 16 bases remaining between them. This CDR3 spans 17 amino acids. Germline V gene data show CDR1 as LNHDA and CDR2 as SQIVND (reference sequence). The CDR3 DNA is TGTGCCAGTAGTATAGATGGTTCTAGCCGGGGGTACAATGAGCAGTTCTTC. Translated, it gives CASSIDGSSRGYNEQFF.

CDR3 amino acids: CASSYDPAAAFF. DNA of the CDR3: TGTGCCAGCAGCTACGATCCGGCGGCAGCTTTCTTT. This chain links TRBV12-3 or TRBV12-4 with TRBJ1-1; no clear D. The CDR3 extends over 12 amino acids. Deletions cut 6 bases from V and 10 bases from J, with 15 bases between.

This clonotype was seen only a few times. The chain joins TRBV7-9 to TRBJ2-7; D might be TRBD1 or TRBD2, each matching 5 bases. CDR1 is SEHNR, CDR2 FQNEAQ, per germline (reference sequence). The CDR3 covers 15 residues. The ends were cut back, 4 bases at V and 2 bases at J, with 15 bases in the middle. CDR3 sequence reads: CASSSYRDQAYEQYF. CDR3 in DNA: TGTGCCAGCAGCTCCTACCGGGACCAAGCCTACGAGCAGTACTTC.

The chain carries TRBV5-1 and TRBJ2-2; weak D call: TRBD2 (7 bases). This CDR3 is built from 16 residues. V was trimmed by 0 bases and J by 4 bases, leaving 13 bases between them. Germline values: CDR1 SGHRS, CDR2 YFSETQ. This chain's CDR3 is CASSLVAGATTGELFF. In DNA form, the CDR3 reads TGCGCCAGCAGCTTGGTTGCGGGGGCCACCACCGGGGAGCTGTTTTTT.

The V call is TRBV2, the J call TRBJ2-1, with a tentative D call TRBD1 (7 bases). Deletions cut 4 bases from V and 4 bases from J, with 17 bases between. Germline CDR1 SNHLY, CDR2 FYNNEI. The CDR3 has 16 residues. The CDR3 nucleotides are TGTGCCAGCAGTGCAGGGGGGACAAAGAGATACAATGAGCAGTTCTTC. Its protein is CASSAGGTKRYNEQFF.

The rearrangement uses TRBV6-1 and TRBJ2-7; no clear D. V shed 0 bases and J shed 2 bases, with 5 bases lying between them. The germline V gene encodes CDR1 MNHNS and CDR2 SASEGT. CDR3 length: 13 amino acids. The CDR3 region is CASSEAPAYEQYF. The DNA of the CDR3 is TGTGCCAGCAGTGAAGCCCCAGCCTACGAGCAGTACTTC.

V is TRBV2 and J is TRBJ2-3, with D perhaps matching TRBD1 or TRBD2 (5 bases each). The CDR3 totals 15 residues. Germline V gives CDR1 SNHLY, CDR2 FYNNEI. The germline V and J ends were trimmed by 4 bases and 5 bases, with 16 bases remaining between them. CDR3 bases: TGTGCCAGCAGTGCCCGGGACCTCCCGAAAGATACGCAGTATTTT. This gives the protein CASSARDLPKDTQYF.

The CDR3 region has the DNA TGCAGTGCTACGCCAACTAGCGGGAGTAGGGATACGCAGTATTTT. It is translated as CSATPTSGSRDTQYF. The rearrangement links TRBV20-1 to TRBJ2-3; TRBD2 agrees at 11 bases. The germline V gene encodes CDR1 DFQATT and CDR2 SNEGSKA (reference sequence). V was clipped by 4 bases and J by 6 bases; unmatched bases: 9. The CDR3 has 15 amino acids.

This clonotype appeared a few times. The V call is TRBV6-2 or TRBV6-3, the J call TRBJ1-2; a possible D gene is TRBD1 (6 bases). Germline CDR1 is MNHEY and CDR2 is SVGEGT. V lost 8 bases and J lost 4, with 20 bases in between. The CDR3 totals 15 residues. DNA of the CDR3: TGTGCCAGCCGCTCTCCCACAGGGATCTTCTATGGCTACACCTTC. Residues: CASRSPTGIFYGYTF.

This clonotype was observed many times. This rearrangement joins TRBV7-2 to TRBJ1-5, with D possibly being TRBD1 (5 bases). The germline gives CDR1 SGHTA, CDR2 FQGNSA. The length of the CDR3 is 14 residues. The V gene lost 3 bases and the J gene lost 3 bases, with 9 bases spanning the gap. CDR3 in DNA: TGTGCCAGCAGCTTGACAGTTGCCAATCAGCCCCAGCATTTT. This encodes CASSLTVANQPQHF.

This clonotype has only a few counts. The CDR3 sequence is CASGLVGRGLVGTHNEQFF. CDR3 sequence (DNA): TGTGCTAGTGGTTTGGTAGGCAGGGGGTTGGTGGGGACCCACAATGAGCAGTTCTTC. The rearrangement links TRBV12-5 to TRBJ2-1; 7 bases line up with TRBD1. J gave up 5 bases and V 0 bases, and 16 bases lay outside the gene matches. Germline assignment: CDR1 LGHNT and CDR2 FRNRAP. This CDR3 is 19 amino acids long.

This sequence joins TRBV6-6 and TRBJ2-1; possibly TRBD1 or TRBD2 for D (7 bases each). CDR3 size: 14 residues. V was cut by 6 bases and J by 11 bases, with 20 bases left in between. Germline V gives CDR1 MNHNY, CDR2 SVGAGI (reference sequence). CDR3 sequence (DNA): TGTGCCAGCAGGCCAGGGGGGGGGTTCGGAAAGCAGTTCTTC. This translates into CASRPGGGFGKQFF.

The rearrangement links TRBV19 to TRBJ2-5, with 14 bases identical to TRBD2. The CDR3 covers 16 residues. The V segment lost 4 bases and the J segment 3 bases; nucleotides outside the gene matches: 4. Germline V gene sequence: CDR1 LNHDA, CDR2 SQIVND (reference sequence). CDR3 sequence: CASSKPGLAGEETQYF. The CDR3 region has the DNA TGTGCCAGTAGTAAACCGGGACTAGCGGGGGAAGAGACCCAGTACTTC.

CDR3 coding DNA: TGTGCCAGCAGCTTAGAATGGGGGGGCGAGACCCAGTACTTC. It encodes CASSLEWGGETQYF. The V and J genes are TRBV11-2 and TRBJ2-5, with a tentative D call TRBD2 (7 bases). The germline gives CDR1 SGHAT, CDR2 FQNNGV. Trimming removed 0 bases from V and 5 bases from J, with 10 bases in between. This CDR3 spans 14 amino acids.

The sample holds a few counts of this clonotype. The J gene is TRBJ2-5, the V gene TRBV12-3 or TRBV12-4; perhaps D is TRBD1 or TRBD2 (6 bases each). This CDR3 comprises 15 residues. V lost 7 bases, J lost 5 bases, and 20 bases lay in between. The CDR3 loop is CASTPGVGGRETQYF. Written as DNA, the CDR3 is TGTGCCAGCACCCCCGGGGTGGGGGGCCGTGAGACCCAGTACTTC.

This clonotype was recorded only once. The chain carries TRBV5-1 and TRBJ1-6; 7 bases align to TRBD1. Germline V gene data show CDR1 as SGHRS and CDR2 as YFSETQ. CDR3 length: 16 amino acids. V lost 6 bases to trimming and J lost 7 bases; unmatched junction nucleotides: 13. The CDR3 DNA follows: TGCGCCAGCAACAATGACTGGGACAGCGAAAATTCACCCCTCCACTTT. This gives the protein CASNNDWDSENSPLHF. Full variable domain (remainder filled in from reference TRBV5-1 and TRBJ1-6): KAGVTQTPRYLIKTRGQQVTLSCSPISGHRSVSWYQQTPGQGLQFLFEYFSETQRNKGNFPGRFSGRQFSNSRSEMNVSTLELGDSALYLCASNNDWDSENSPLHFGNGTRLTVT.

This clonotype has just a few counts. V usage is TRBV7-8 and J usage is TRBJ1-4; D might be TRBD1 (6 bases). Trimming took 6 bases from V and 5 from J, leaving 16 bases between them. The CDR3 runs to 15 residues. The V gene's germline CDR1 is SGHVS and CDR2 FQNEAQ. Here the CDR3 reads CASSWGGRANEKLFF. The CDR3 DNA is TGTGCCAGCAGTTGGGGGGGCAGGGCAAATGAAAAACTGTTTTTT.

This clonotype was recorded many times. CDR3 coding DNA: TGTGCCAGCAGCTTCCGGGACTCCTCCTACGAGCAGTACTTC. Residues: CASSFRDSSYEQYF. The chain couples TRBV11-2 to TRBJ2-7; possibly TRBD2 for D (6 bases). Germline values: CDR1 SGHAT, CDR2 FQNNGV. V was cut by 3 bases and J by 0 bases, with 9 bases left in between. This CDR3 is 14 amino acids long.

The V call is TRBV6-6, the J call TRBJ1-5, with D hard to call. Trimming removed 10 bases from V and 3 bases from J, with 22 bases in between. This CDR3 region has 16 residues. CDR1 and CDR2 (germline): MNHNY, SVGAGI (reference sequence). DNA of the CDR3: TGTGCCATCTCCCACCCGGGGTGGCAGGTCAATCAGCCCCAGCATTTT. This codes for CAISHPGWQVNQPQHF.

The chain is built from TRBV18 and TRBJ2-1; D is unclear. The germline V gene has CDR1 KGHSH and CDR2 LQKENI. The CDR3 has 13 amino acids. V lost 2 bases to trimming and J lost 6 bases, with 8 bases between them. For the CDR3, the DNA is TGTGCCAGCTCACCATTAAGGTTCAATGAGCAGTTCTTC. It is translated as CASSPLRFNEQFF.

The CDR3 spells CASSPHYDSGNTIYF. The CDR3 coding sequence is TGTGCCAGCAGCCCCCACTACGACTCTGGAAACACCATATATTTT. The chain has TRBV3-1 and TRBJ1-3; D unresolved. Germline V gene sequence: CDR1 LGHDT, CDR2 YNNKEL (reference sequence). V was shortened by 4 bases and J by 0 bases, with 10 bases between the two germline ends. This CDR3 has 15 residues. The full variable domain, with the rest looked up from reference TRBV3-1 and TRBJ1-3, is DTAVSQTPKYLVTQMGNDKSIKCEQNLGHDTMYWYKQDSKKFLKIMFSYNNKELIINETVPNRFSPKSPDKAHLNLHINSLELGDSAVYFCASSPHYDSGNTIYFGEGSWLTVV.

This sequence joins TRBV6-5 and TRBJ1-1; a weak D match, TRBD1 (5 bases). CDR1 and CDR2 from the germline V gene are MNHEY and SVGAGI. There are 15 residues in the CDR3. V was shortened by 0 bases and J by 6 bases, with 14 bases between the two germline ends. As DNA, the CDR3 is TGTGCCAGCAGTTACTCAAGGGGTTTTGATTCTGAAGCTTTCTTT. Translated, it gives CASSYSRGFDSEAFF.

There are a few counts of this clonotype. V and J are TRBV7-8 and TRBJ2-1, with TRBD1 matching 7 bases. The CDR3 sequence is 15 residues long. With V trimmed by 3 bases and J by 10 bases, 12 bases remained unmatched. Germline V CDR1 and CDR2: SGHVS, FQNEAQ. As DNA, the CDR3 is TGTGCCAGCAGCTTCGGGCAGGGGGAATACTGGGAGCAGTTCTTC. This gives the protein CASSFGQGEYWEQFF.

The V gene is TRBV6-6, the J gene TRBJ2-6; D not certain. Deletions cut 7 bases from V and 1 base from J, with 8 bases between. The CDR3 is 14 residues long. Germline lookup yields CDR1 MNHNY and CDR2 SVGAGI (reference sequence). CDR3 nucleotide sequence: TGTGCCAGCACCAGGTTTTCTGGGGCCAACGTCCTGACTTTC. Protein product: CASTRFSGANVLTF.

The V and J genes are TRBV6-2 or TRBV6-3 and TRBJ2-4; no reliable D call. Germline V gives CDR1 MNHEY, CDR2 SVGEGT. The V and J ends lost 0 bases and 7 bases respectively, with 16 bases between them. The CDR3 length is 16 residues. Here the CDR3 reads CASSYSPAPTVNIQYF. CDR3 nucleotide sequence: TGTGCCAGCAGTTACTCCCCCGCCCCGACGGTCAACATTCAGTACTTC.

In its sample, this clonotype was seen many times. The gene calls are TRBV7-2 and TRBJ2-3; D is unresolved. The germline V and J ends were trimmed by 5 bases and 6 bases, with 15 bases remaining between them. Germline CDR1 SGHTA, CDR2 FQGNSA. The CDR3 is 14 amino acids. This CDR3 is CASSRQVGMDTQYF. For the CDR3, the DNA is TGTGCCAGCAGCCGGCAAGTTGGTATGGATACGCAGTATTTT.

This chain links TRBV7-9 with TRBJ2-1; 9 nucleotides match TRBD2. This CDR3 has 14 residues. Germline trimming cut 4 bases from V and 5 bases from J; bases unmatched to any gene: 3. In germline, CDR1 is SEHNR, CDR2 FQNEAQ (reference sequence). CDR3 loop: CASSSWTSDNEQFF. DNA for the CDR3: TGTGCCAGCAGCTCATGGACTAGCGACAATGAGCAGTTCTTC.

This clonotype was found once. This sequence joins TRBV28 and TRBJ2-3, with 8 positions matching TRBD2. Germline CDR1 MDHEN, CDR2 SYDVKM. CDR3 length: 15 amino acids. The V and J ends lost 6 bases and 6 bases, in that order; junction bases with no gene match: 11. This chain's CDR3 is CASRLAANYWDTQYF. The CDR3 coding sequence is TGTGCCAGCAGACTAGCGGCCAACTACTGGGATACGCAGTATTTT.

The chain has TRBV4-1 and TRBJ2-7, with TRBD1 matching 9 bases. The CDR3 has 14 amino acids. After removal of 3 bases from V and 3 bases from J, the junction contained 3 bases not matched to a gene. CDR1 is MGHRA and CDR2 is YSYEKL in the germline V gene. CDR3 DNA sequence: TGCGCCAGCAGCCATCGGACAGGGGACTACGAGCAGTACTTC. It translates to CASSHRTGDYEQYF.

This clonotype was detected only a few times. This chain connects TRBV12-3 or TRBV12-4 to TRBJ2-7; TRBD2 matches at 9 bases. This CDR3 has 14 residues. V lost 6 bases and J lost 2; bases outside the gene matches: 5. The CDR3 loop is CASRPAGGPYEQYF. CDR3 DNA: TGTGCCAGCAGACCTGCGGGAGGGCCCTACGAGCAGTACTTC.